The rows below give T cell receptor beta chains drawn from one sample of a study of long-term antiretroviral therapy in people with HIV. Here immunoSEQ multiplex PCR was the method, and the copy in TCRdb shows in-frame clones only, minus some. This table holds tens of thousands of clones, around 72% found once. Sequencing was performed on unsorted PBMCs, taken 3.1 years after starting antiretroviral therapy. The source of these receptors is a woman between 50 and 59 years old with HIV. CDR3s include the opening cysteine and the closing phenylalanine or tryptophan. Each record gives: V gene, J gene, CDR3 protein.

TRBV11-3,TRBJ2-3,CASSLAGGAPDTQYF
TRBV5-1,TRBJ1-1,CASSPWAGRNTEAFF
TRBV9,TRBJ2-1,CASSVTRGGANEQFF
TRBV29-1,TRBJ1-5,CSVRDGNQPQHF
TRBV15,TRBJ2-7,CATSRDRSSSYEQYF
TRBV5-1,TRBJ2-5,CASGSWGQETQYF
TRBV15,TRBJ2-3,CATSRGLYTDTQYF
TRBV11-2,TRBJ2-1,CASSLSDEQFF
TRBV19,TRBJ2-2,CASSPWKGTGELFF
TRBV7-9,TRBJ1-1,CASSLDSSANTEAFF
TRBV23-1,TRBJ1-1,CASSQSVGARYTEAFF
TRBV5-4,TRBJ2-5,CASSSGLYGQETQYF
TRBV5-4,TRBJ2-3,CASSGPGGQVDTQYF
TRBV7-9,TRBJ1-4,CASSLGAEKLFF
TRBV29-1,TRBJ1-1,CSVEQVHTPHTEAFF
TRBV6-5,TRBJ2-2,CASSSGGDHTGELFF
TRBV10-2,TRBJ1-5,CASSESGSSNQPQHF
TRBV7-8,TRBJ2-5,CASSLAQGAWTQYF
TRBV7-9,TRBJ2-5,CASSRGGIVQETQYF
TRBV5-6,TRBJ2-7,CASSPGPGENYEQYF
TRBV5-1,TRBJ1-4,CASSRGSSVGNEKLFF
TRBV10-2,TRBJ1-1,CASSEGGPEAFF
TRBV7-9,TRBJ1-4,CASSPQTATNEKLFF
TRBV5-1,TRBJ2-3,CASSLRPAVTSTDTQYF
TRBV18,TRBJ2-3,CASSPPGQTVTDTQYF
TRBV2,TRBJ1-6,CASSDYQDSPLHF
TRBV7-2,TRBJ1-2,CASSPTGVNYGYTF
TRBV28,TRBJ2-7,CASRARSASYEQYF
TRBV5-1,TRBJ1-2,CASSLGDRGKVGGYTF
TRBV6-6,TRBJ2-2,CASSSTSTGELFF
TRBV18,TRBJ1-4,CASSPGGGNEKLFF
TRBV15,TRBJ1-5,CATSRDWADNSNQPQHF
TRBV6-1,TRBJ1-3,CASKGISGNTIYF
TRBV5-6,TRBJ1-1,CASSLGVGPNTEAFF
TRBV28,TRBJ1-2,CASSLKGAYYGYTF
TRBV14,TRBJ2-7,CASSSRGPLRYEQYF
TRBV5-8,TRBJ1-5,CASSKGQYSNQPQHF